These T cell receptor beta chains were read from a single sample in a study of cytomegalovirus exposure and HLA in healthy donors. The repertoire was sequenced with immunoSEQ multiplex PCR; TCRdb's copy has only in-frame clones and lacks some. The data contain around 130,000 clones, over 8.5% of them singletons. Source material: PBMCs. These receptor sequences come from a woman between 40 and 50 years old in good health and CMV-seropositive. CDR3s leave out the opening cysteine and the closing phenylalanine or tryptophan.

V gene	J gene	CDR3 protein
TRBV5-1	TRBJ2-2	ASSFVQGIGELF
TRBV5-1	TRBJ2-5	ASSPGLAAQETQY
TRBV19	TRBJ2-1	ASSITSEDEQF
TRBV14	TRBJ2-7	ASSQDKGGDSRSIYEQY
TRBV6-5	TRBJ1-2	ASSLRRGYGYT
TRBV5-1	TRBJ1-6	ASSLAADSPLH
TRBV27	TRBJ2-7	ASSPGRTISYEQY
TRBV6-5	TRBJ2-1	ASTPLGAAHNEQF
TRBV6-5	TRBJ2-1	AVRGGLYNEQF
TRBV19	TRBJ1-6	ASRGTTGGFNSPLH
TRBV7-9	TRBJ1-1	ASRYRGQGAEAF
TRBV28	TRBJ1-6	AGKQGRSYNSPLH
TRBV9	TRBJ1-2	ASSGTGGEANYGYT
TRBV2	TRBJ2-7	ASSGQGPSSYEQY
TRBV5-1	TRBJ2-7	ASSLEGRGQGQGGEQY
TRBV7-7	TRBJ2-1	ASSLAGAGPYNEQF
TRBV10-1	TRBJ1-4	ASSEGGAEEKLF
TRBV6-1	TRBJ1-2	ASGPGGYYRGYT
TRBV5-4	TRBJ2-5	ASSSLASAGGQETQY
TRBV20-1	TRBJ1-1	SVGGSTEAF
TRBV19	TRBJ2-7	ASSSGGVRYEQY
TRBV30	TRBJ2-7	AWSVAGGYEQY
TRBV5-1	TRBJ1-2	ASSFGEVGYT
TRBV9	TRBJ1-5	ASSVEVDSNQPQH
TRBV5-4	TRBJ1-2	ASSLEGTGIGYGYT
TRBV5-4	TRBJ2-1	ASSMGLAHFNEQF
TRBV27	TRBJ2-7	ASGSGQRLYEQY
TRBV19	TRBJ1-1	ASRPGDTMNTEAF
TRBV28	TRBJ1-2	ASYSGPGTGELDNYGYT
TRBV9	TRBJ2-7	ASSAHSGALDYEQY
TRBV28	TRBJ1-3	ASSLLGTGSKSGNTIY
TRBV11-3	TRBJ2-4	ASSLGLAGGPAKNIQY
TRBV18	TRBJ1-2	ASSPGGSRYGYT
TRBV7-7	TRBJ2-1	ASSPLRGNEQF
TRBV7-9	TRBJ1-1	ASSFPLRENTEAF
TRBV28	TRBJ2-1	ASSSGLGLAGGEQF
TRBV27	TRBJ2-5	ASSPRTGQETQY
TRBV6-5	TRBJ2-7	ASNGDSYEQY
TRBV4-1	TRBJ2-7	ASSRPKESGQSFYEQY
TRBV6-5	TRBJ2-2	ASTGTGELF
TRBV4-1	TRBJ2-7	ASSQGSTGRYEQY
TRBV5-1	TRBJ2-1	ASSLLAGRYNEQF
TRBV19	TRBJ2-6	ASTPGEGANVLT
TRBV19	TRBJ1-1	ASSVQGKNTEAF
TRBV5-8	TRBJ1-4	ASSGLINEKLF
TRBV6-4	TRBJ2-3	ASSEGGGSTDTQY
TRBV7-8	TRBJ1-1	ASSSGQGPTEAF
TRBV7-2	TRBJ2-3	ASSLRRGGADTQY
TRBV7-2	TRBJ2-5	ASSFGQGQETQY
TRBV19	TRBJ2-2	ASSIHISNTGELF